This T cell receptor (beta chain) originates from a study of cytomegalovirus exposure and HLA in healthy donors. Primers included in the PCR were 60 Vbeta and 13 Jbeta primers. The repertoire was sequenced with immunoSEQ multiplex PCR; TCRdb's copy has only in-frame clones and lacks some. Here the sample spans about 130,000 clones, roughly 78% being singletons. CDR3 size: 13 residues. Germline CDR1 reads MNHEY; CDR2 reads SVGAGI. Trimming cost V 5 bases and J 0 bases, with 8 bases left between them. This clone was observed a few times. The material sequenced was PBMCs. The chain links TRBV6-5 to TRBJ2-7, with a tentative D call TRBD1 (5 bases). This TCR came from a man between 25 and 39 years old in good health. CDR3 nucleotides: TGTGCCAGCAGTCCAGGGATCTCCTACGAGCAGTACTTC. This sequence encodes CASSPGISYEQYF.